This T cell receptor beta chain originates from a study of monozygotic twins with inflammatory bowel disease. Whole-study findings and limits: Twins with IBD were found to have lower TCRbeta diversity (inverse Simpson) than healthy co-twins. Different T cell subtypes could not be distinguished. The data gave no support to a single strong IBD-associated signal or clonotype.

The CDR3 totals 14 residues. Looked up from germline, CDR1 is MGHRA and CDR2 is YSYEKL. Regarding this clonotype: Antigen specificity is unknown.

Each sample had eight separate cDNA synthesis reactions. TCRdb re-called the 5' RACE reads and shows each CDR3 protein once, DNA omitted. This sample's table reports about 140,000 distinct CDR3 sequences. The sample taken for sequencing was blood. The sequence was obtained from a human donor with ulcerative colitis or Crohn's disease, or a healthy co-twin of an affected twin (not recorded which). This chain links TRBV4-1 with TRBJ1-2; TCRdb's assignment of TRBD1 cannot be checked, as there is no DNA. The CDR3 loop reads CASSQVVGANGYTF.